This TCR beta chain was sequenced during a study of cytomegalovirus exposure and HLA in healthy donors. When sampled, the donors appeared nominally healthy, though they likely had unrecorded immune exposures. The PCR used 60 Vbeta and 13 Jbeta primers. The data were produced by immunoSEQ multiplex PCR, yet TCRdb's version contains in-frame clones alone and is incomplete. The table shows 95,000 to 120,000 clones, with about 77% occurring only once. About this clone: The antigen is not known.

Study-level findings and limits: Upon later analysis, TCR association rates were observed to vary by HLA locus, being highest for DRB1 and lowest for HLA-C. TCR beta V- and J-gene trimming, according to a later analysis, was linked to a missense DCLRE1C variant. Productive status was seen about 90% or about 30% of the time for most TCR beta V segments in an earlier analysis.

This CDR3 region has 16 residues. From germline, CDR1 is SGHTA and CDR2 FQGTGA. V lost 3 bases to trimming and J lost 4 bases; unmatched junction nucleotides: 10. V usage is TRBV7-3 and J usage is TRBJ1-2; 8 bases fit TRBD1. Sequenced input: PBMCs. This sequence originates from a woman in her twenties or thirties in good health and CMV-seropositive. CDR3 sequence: CASSFKTGGNGYGYTF. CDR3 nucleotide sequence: TGTGCCAGCAGCTTTAAAACAGGGGGAAACGGCTATGGCTACACCTTC.